Sequencing of this T cell receptor beta chain was carried out in a study of blood T cell repertoires in COVID-19. Germline CDR1 is SGHAT and CDR2 is FQNNGV. The germline V and J ends were trimmed by 4 bases and 1 base, with 10 bases remaining between them. This CDR3 comprises 14 residues. The method was immunoSEQ multiplex PCR; TCRdb's version includes in-frame clones alone and lacks a portion of them. The sample contains 200,000 to 250,000 clones, about nine tenths of which appear only once. The receptor's source is a woman in her thirties or forties with acute or convalescent COVID-19. Sequenced material: peripheral blood. The V and J genes are TRBV11-2 and TRBJ1-1; D may be TRBD1 (5 bases). Here the CDR3 reads CASSWGGTNTEAFF. CDR3 sequence (DNA): TGTGCCAGCAGCTGGGGGGGAACGAACACTGAAGCTTTCTTT.